The next 20 T cell receptor beta chains were all read from a single sample in a study of radiotherapy plus CTLA-4 blockade in lung cancer. The table came from immunoSEQ multiplex PCR; TCRdb's copy has only in-frame clones and leaves some out. This repertoire shows about 39,000 clones, just under 80% found once; its top ten account for around a quarter. The specimen was peripheral blood, collected from a patient treated with radiotherapy plus ipilimumab. The receptors derive from a human donor with non-small cell lung cancer that progressed on radiotherapy plus ipilimumab.

V usage is TRBV11-2 and J usage is TRBJ2-3; 13 nucleotides match TRBD2. V was pared by 1 base and J by 6 bases, with 7 bases of the junction left unmatched. The CDR3 runs to 17 residues. Germline assignment: CDR1 SGHAT and CDR2 FQNNGV. The CDR3 protein is CASSLVWRTSGGDTQYF. In DNA, the CDR3 is TGTGCCAGCAGCTTAGTCTGGCGGACTAGCGGGGGCGATACGCAGTATTTT.

This sequence joins TRBV9 and TRBJ2-7; 8 bases agree with TRBD2. Germline V CDR1 and CDR2: SGDLS, YYNGEE. This CDR3 has 15 residues. The trim removed 3 bases at V and 6 bases at J, leaving 11 bases unmatched. As DNA, the CDR3 is TGTGCCAGCAGCGGGACGGGGACTAGAAATGCCGAGCAGTACTTC. Translation gives CASSGTGTRNAEQYF.

V usage is TRBV7-2 and J usage is TRBJ1-4; no clear D. The V gene lost 5 bases and the J gene lost 8 bases, with 12 bases spanning the gap. The CDR3 loop spans 13 amino acids. The germline CDR1 and CDR2 sequences are SGHTA and FQGNSA. CDR3 region: CASSPWNGEKLFF. The CDR3 bases are TGTGCCAGCAGCCCCTGGAACGGGGAAAAACTGTTTTTT.

Note on this clone: Other DNA sequences from this sample encode an identical CDR3 as well. This sequence joins TRBV7-4 and TRBJ1-5; 8 nucleotides agree with TRBD1. The CDR3 sequence is 19 residues long. J was trimmed by 0 bases and V by 9 bases; bases with no gene match: 19. From germline, CDR1 is SGHVT and CDR2 SQSDAQ. CDR3 amino acids: CASSHQGAHGACSNQPQHF. The CDR3 DNA reads as TGTGCCAGTAGCCACCAGGGGGCCCACGGGGCTTGTAGCAATCAGCCCCAGCATTTT. Full variable domain (outside the CDR3, taken from reference TRBV7-4 and TRBJ1-5): GAGVSQSPRYKVAKRGRDVALRCDSISGHVTLYWYRQTLGQGSEVLTYSQSDAQRDKSGRPSGRFSAERPERSVSTLKIQRTEQGDSAVYLCASSHQGAHGACSNQPQHFGDGTRLSIL.

This clone was seen a single time. The V call is TRBV2, the J call TRBJ2-5; 9 positions match TRBD2. The J segment lost 5 bases and the V segment lost 4 bases, leaving 17 bases of the junction unmatched. The CDR3 loop spans 18 amino acids. CDR1 and CDR2 (germline): SNHLY, FYNNEI. The CDR3 spells CASSVAGYRGGASETQYF. The DNA of the CDR3 is TGTGCCAGCAGTGTAGCAGGGTATCGCGGGGGGGCCTCGGAGACCCAGTACTTC. The full variable domain, in which reference TRBV2 and TRBJ2-5 provide the parts outside the CDR3, is EPEVTQTPSHQVTQMGQEVILRCVPISNHLYFYWYRQILGQKVEFLVSFYNNEISEKSEIFDDQFSVERPDGSNFTLKIRSTKLEDSAMYFCASSVAGYRGGASETQYFGPGTRLLVL.

The CDR3 nucleotides read TGTGCCAGCAGTGAAAGGAGGGGTTGGGGGGGCCAAGCCTACGAGCAGTACTTC. Encoded protein: CASSERRGWGGQAYEQYF. V usage is TRBV6-1 and J usage is TRBJ2-7, with TRBD2 as a possible D gene (7 bases). The V gene lost 2 bases and the J gene lost 2 bases, with 22 bases spanning the gap. The CDR3 totals 18 residues. Germline V lookup: CDR1 MNHNS, CDR2 SASEGT.

The chain links TRBV2 to TRBJ2-5, with 7 bases identical to TRBD2. Germline trimming cut 8 bases from V and 4 bases from J; bases unmatched to any gene: 7. This CDR3 comprises 13 residues. Germline CDR1 reads SNHLY; CDR2 reads FYNNEI. CDR3 bases: TGTGCCAGCCCGGGTCCGGGGGGAGAGACCCAGTACTTC. Its protein product is CASPGPGGETQYF.

The V gene is TRBV5-5, the J gene TRBJ2-3; no definite D call. V was pared by 6 bases and J by 2 bases, with 10 bases between. Germline assignment: CDR1 SGHKS and CDR2 YYEKEE (reference sequence). This CDR3 is 13 amino acids long. CDR3 sequence reads: CASTPLPTDTQYF. In nucleotides, the CDR3 is TGTGCCAGCACCCCTCTCCCCACAGATACGCAGTATTTT.

The V gene is TRBV7-8, the J gene TRBJ1-5; D gene unclear. V lost 3 bases to trimming and J lost 9 bases, with 15 bases between them. CDR3 length: 14 amino acids. Germline V gives CDR1 SGHVS, CDR2 FQNEAQ. DNA of the CDR3: TGTGCCAGCAGCTTCAACGGCCCCTCGGGGCCCCAGCATTTT. Amino acid sequence: CASSFNGPSGPQHF.

The chain has TRBV11-1 and TRBJ2-7; 10 positions match TRBD2. Trimming removed 1 base from V and 5 bases from J; junction bases left unmatched: 2. Germline V gene lookup returns CDR1 SGHAT and CDR2 FQDESV (reference sequence). This CDR3 contains 14 residues. In DNA form, the CDR3 reads TGTGCCAGCAGCTTAGACCTAGCGGGGGACGAGCAGTACTTC. Translated: CASSLDLAGDEQYF.

The chain recombines TRBV28 with TRBJ1-5; no clear D. This CDR3 spans 13 amino acids. Germline loops: CDR1 MDHEN, CDR2 SYDVKM. The V end was cut by 7 bases, the J end by 4 bases, with 11 bases between. The CDR3 protein is CASTPPSNQPQHF. CDR3 nucleotide sequence: TGTGCCAGCACTCCCCCCTCGAATCAGCCCCAGCATTTT.

The chain uses TRBV11-2 and TRBJ2-1; TRBD2 agrees at 7 bases. V was pared by 3 bases and J by 2 bases, with 7 bases of the junction left unmatched. Germline V gene lookup returns CDR1 SGHAT and CDR2 FQNNGV. The CDR3 length is 16 residues. The CDR3 sequence: CASSLNSGTTYNEQFF. CDR3 sequence (DNA): TGTGCCAGCAGCTTGAACTCCGGGACTACCTACAATGAGCAGTTCTTC.

The chain couples TRBV5-8 to TRBJ2-5; TRBD1 agrees at 7 bases. The CDR3 consists of 15 residues. CDR1 is SGHTS and CDR2 is YDEGEE in the germline V gene. The J segment lost 5 bases and the V segment lost 0 bases, leaving 7 bases of the junction unmatched. The CDR3: CASSLVGQGQETQYF. The CDR3 nucleotides are TGTGCCAGCAGCTTGGTTGGGCAGGGACAGGAGACCCAGTACTTC.

The chain has TRBV5-1 and TRBJ1-2; D might be TRBD1 (5 bases). The length of the CDR3 is 10 residues. Germline CDR1 and CDR2: SGHRS and YFSETQ. Trimming took 10 bases from V and 8 from J, leaving 12 bases between them. The CDR3 here is CAATGKGYTF. DNA of the CDR3: TGCGCCGCAACAGGTAAAGGCTACACCTTC.

This chain uses TRBV4-3 with TRBJ2-3; D is ambiguous. The CDR3 consists of 15 residues. V was cut by 1 base and J by 2 bases, with 10 bases left in between. The germline V gene has CDR1 LGHNA and CDR2 YSLEER. CDR3 sequence reads: CASSQALLYTDTQYF. The CDR3 bases are TGCGCCAGCAGCCAAGCACTCCTTTACACAGATACGCAGTATTTT.

The V call is TRBV4-3, the J call TRBJ1-1, with D possibly matching TRBD1 (6 bases). V lost 0 bases and J lost 6, with 14 bases in between. Germline-derived CDR1 and CDR2 are LGHNA and YSLEER. The CDR3 has 15 residues. The CDR3 region has the DNA TGCGCCAGCAGCCAAGAATTGGGCAGGGGCGCTGAAGCTTTCTTT. Its protein product is CASSQELGRGAEAFF.

The chain links TRBV7-2 to TRBJ1-2, with 8 bases lining up with TRBD1. With V trimmed by 7 bases and J by 2 bases, 9 bases remained unmatched. CDR3 length: 15 amino acids. Germline CDR1 SGHTA, CDR2 FQGNSA. In DNA form, the CDR3 reads TGTGCCAGCAAGAGGACAGGGCTCAGAAACTATGGCTACACCTTC. It yields the protein CASKRTGLRNYGYTF.

The chain couples TRBV27 to TRBJ1-4; 7 bases agree with TRBD1. Germline trimming cut 6 bases from V and 7 bases from J; bases unmatched to any gene: 8. CDR3 length equals 14 residues. Per germline, CDR1 MNHEY and CDR2 SMNVEV (reference sequence). The DNA of the CDR3 is TGTGCCAGCAGACCTACAGGGGTCGGTGAAAAACTGTTTTTT. It translates to CASRPTGVGEKLFF.

The V gene is TRBV7-9, the J gene TRBJ1-5; TRBD1 aligns across 9 bases. The J segment lost 5 bases and the V segment lost 5 bases, leaving 7 bases of the junction unmatched. CDR1 SEHNR and CDR2 FQNEAQ come from the germline V gene (reference sequence). The CDR3 sequence is 15 residues long. This CDR3 is CASSPGTGMYQPQHF. The CDR3 coding sequence is TGTGCCAGCAGCCCCGGGACAGGGATGTATCAGCCCCAGCATTTT.

The genes are TRBV6-1 and TRBJ2-5; TRBD1 agrees at 7 bases. The tail of the sequence fits TRBJ2-7 better, so the J call may be wrong. This CDR3 has 13 amino acids. Germline CDR1 reads MNHNS; CDR2 reads SASEGT. CDR3 DNA: TGTGCCAGCAGTGCCTCACAGGGGTACGAGCAGTACTTC. It codes for CASSASQGYEQYF.